Shown below are 10 T cell receptor beta chains from a single sample sequenced in a study of blood T cell repertoires in COVID-19. Assay: immunoSEQ multiplex PCR; the TCRdb copy retains only in-frame clones and omits some. The sample carries a few hundred thousand clones, 80% to 90% recorded once. Sequencing was done on a sample of PBMCs or T cells enriched from blood (not recorded which). The receptors originated from a woman in her 30s who had recovered from COVID-19.

The gene calls are TRBV28 and TRBJ1-4; D gene ambiguous. In germline, CDR1 is MDHEN, CDR2 SYDVKM. The CDR3 runs 14 residues. With 3 bases removed from V and 5 bases from J, the gap between germline ends came to 10 bases. This chain's CDR3 is CASSLFSENEKLFF. The CDR3 DNA follows: TGTGCCAGCAGTTTGTTCAGCGAAAATGAAAAACTGTTTTTT.

The chain links TRBV28 to TRBJ1-2; D is possibly TRBD1 (5 bases). Germline values: CDR1 MDHEN, CDR2 SYDVKM. CDR3 length equals 14 residues. V lost 7 bases to trimming and J lost 2 bases, with 14 bases between them. CDR3 nucleotide sequence: TGTGCCAGCATCTCGGGACTTATGAACTATGGCTACACCTTC. Encoded protein: CASISGLMNYGYTF.

The chain uses TRBV4-1 and TRBJ2-5, with D perhaps matching TRBD1 (6 bases). The CDR3 runs 13 residues. Germline CDR1 is MGHRA and CDR2 is YSYEKL. V was shortened by 6 bases and J by 9 bases, with 17 bases between the two germline ends. CDR3 DNA sequence: TGCGCCAGCAGGTCGGGACAAGCAGGGCCCCAGTACTTC. The encoded protein is CASRSGQAGPQYF.

This clone occurred a few times. The rearrangement joins TRBV6-2 or TRBV6-3 to TRBJ1-1; D is uncertain. The CDR3 is made up of 13 amino acids. CDR1 is MNHEY, CDR2 SVGEGT, per germline. V was shortened by 0 bases and J by 4 bases, with 6 bases between the two germline ends. For the CDR3, the DNA is TGTGCCAGCAGTTACTCAGCAGGCACTGAAGCTTTCTTT. Translation gives CASSYSAGTEAFF.

The chain has TRBV11-2 and TRBJ2-1; D may be TRBD2 (7 bases). CDR1 SGHAT and CDR2 FQNNGV come from the germline V gene. The V end was cut by 2 bases, the J end by 4 bases, with 15 bases between. This CDR3 contains 16 residues. CDR3 region: CASSLPGGTRYNEQFF. The CDR3, as DNA: TGTGCCAGCAGCTTACCGGGGGGCACAAGGTACAATGAGCAGTTCTTC.

The rearrangement uses TRBV7-2 and TRBJ1-2; TRBD1 agrees at 7 bases. There are 14 residues in the CDR3. Trimming removed 7 bases from V and 7 bases from J; junction bases left unmatched: 12. Germline loops: CDR1 SGHTA, CDR2 FQGNSA. The CDR3 nucleotides are TGTGCCAGCACCCAACGAGGGGGCGCTGGTGGCTACACCTTC. Its protein is CASTQRGGAGGYTF. Together with reference TRBV7-2 and TRBJ1-2, the CDR3 gives the full variable domain: GAGVSQSPSNKVTEKGKDVELRCDPISGHTALYWYRQSLGQGLEFLIYFQGNSAPDKSGLPSDRFSAERTGGSVSTLTIQRTQQEDSAVYLCASTQRGGAGGYTFGSGTRLTVV.

This clone was seen once. This chain links TRBV18 with TRBJ1-1; D ambiguous. This CDR3 is built from 13 residues. Germline V lookup: CDR1 KGHSH, CDR2 LQKENI. V lost 5 bases to trimming and J lost 1 base, with 8 bases between them. DNA for the CDR3: TGTGCCAGCTCAGGGTCGGGGAACACTGAAGCTTTCTTT. It specifies CASSGSGNTEAFF.

The rearrangement links TRBV24-1 to TRBJ2-2; D is perhaps TRBD2 (6 bases). The germline V gene encodes CDR1 KGHDR and CDR2 SFDVKD. V was cut by 0 bases and J by 0 bases, with 13 bases left in between. The CDR3 is 18 residues long. CDR3 in amino acids: CATSDLRDGGTNTGELFF. In nucleotides, the CDR3 is TGTGCCACCAGTGATTTGCGGGACGGGGGTACGAACACCGGGGAGCTGTTTTTT.

This clone was seen once. The CDR3: CASDPGNYIYEQYF. The CDR3 nucleotides read TGTGCCAGCGACCCGGGGAATTATATATACGAGCAGTACTTC. The gene calls are TRBV6-5 and TRBJ2-7; tentative D call: TRBD2 (5 bases). The V and J ends lost 8 bases and 4 bases respectively, with 18 bases between them. Germline V CDR1 and CDR2: MNHEY, SVGAGI. The CDR3 spans 14 residues.

The chain couples TRBV7-8 to TRBJ1-3, with no clear D. The germline V gene has CDR1 SGHVS and CDR2 FQNEAQ. This CDR3 has 18 residues. V gave up 3 bases and J gave up 0 bases, with 18 bases separating them. The CDR3 DNA follows: TGTGCCAGCAGCTTCGGGAGACTAGCAGCGAGCTCTGGAAACACCATATATTTT. It codes for CASSFGRLAASSGNTIYF.